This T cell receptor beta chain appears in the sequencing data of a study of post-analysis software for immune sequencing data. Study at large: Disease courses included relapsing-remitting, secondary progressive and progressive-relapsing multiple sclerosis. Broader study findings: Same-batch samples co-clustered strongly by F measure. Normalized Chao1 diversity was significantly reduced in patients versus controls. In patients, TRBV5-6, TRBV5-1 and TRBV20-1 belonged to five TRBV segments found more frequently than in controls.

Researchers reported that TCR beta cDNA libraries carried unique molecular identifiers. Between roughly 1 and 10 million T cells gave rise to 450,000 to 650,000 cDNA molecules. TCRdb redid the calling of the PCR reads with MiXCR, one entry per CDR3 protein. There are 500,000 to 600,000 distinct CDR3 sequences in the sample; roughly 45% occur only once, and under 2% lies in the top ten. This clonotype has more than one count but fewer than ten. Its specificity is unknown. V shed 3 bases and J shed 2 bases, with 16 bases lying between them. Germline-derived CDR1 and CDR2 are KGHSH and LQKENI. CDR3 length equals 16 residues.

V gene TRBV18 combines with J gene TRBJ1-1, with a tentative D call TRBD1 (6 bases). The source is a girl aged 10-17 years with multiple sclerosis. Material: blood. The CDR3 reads CASSPRPGHLNTEAFF. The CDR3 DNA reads TGTGCCAGCTCACCCAGGCCGGGACACCTAAACACTGAAGCTTTCTTT.